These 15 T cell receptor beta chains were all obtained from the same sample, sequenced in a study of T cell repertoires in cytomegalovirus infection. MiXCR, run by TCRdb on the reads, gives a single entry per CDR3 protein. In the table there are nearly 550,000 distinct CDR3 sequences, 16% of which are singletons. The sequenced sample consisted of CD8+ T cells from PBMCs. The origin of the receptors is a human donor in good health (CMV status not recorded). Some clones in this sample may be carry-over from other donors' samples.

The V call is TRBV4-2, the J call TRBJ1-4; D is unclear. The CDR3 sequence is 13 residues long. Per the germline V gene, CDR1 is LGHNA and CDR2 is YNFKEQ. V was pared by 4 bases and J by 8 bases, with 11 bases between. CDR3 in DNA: TGTGCCAGCAGCCCGAACGGGGTGGAAAAACTGTTTTTT. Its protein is CASSPNGVEKLFF.

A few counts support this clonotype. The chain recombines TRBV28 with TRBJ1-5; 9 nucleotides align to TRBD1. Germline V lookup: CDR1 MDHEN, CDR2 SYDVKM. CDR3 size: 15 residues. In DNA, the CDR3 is TGTGTTACCCGTTTGGGGGGACAGGGTTATCAGCCCCAGCATTTT. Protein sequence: CVTRLGGQGYQPQHF. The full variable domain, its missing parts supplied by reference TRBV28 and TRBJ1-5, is DVKVTQSSRYLVKRTGEKVFLECVQDMDHENMFWYRQDPGLGLRLIYFSYDVKMKEKGDIPEGYSVSREKKERFSLILESASTNQTSMYLCVTRLGGQGYQPQHFGDGTRLSIL.

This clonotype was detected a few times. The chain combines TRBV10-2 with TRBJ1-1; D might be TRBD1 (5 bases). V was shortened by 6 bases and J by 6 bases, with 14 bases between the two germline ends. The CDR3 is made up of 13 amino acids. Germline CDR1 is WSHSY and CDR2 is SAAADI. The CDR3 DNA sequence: TGCGCCAGCAGCGCCGGGGGGGACGCTGAAGCTTTCTTT. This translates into CASSAGGDAEAFF.

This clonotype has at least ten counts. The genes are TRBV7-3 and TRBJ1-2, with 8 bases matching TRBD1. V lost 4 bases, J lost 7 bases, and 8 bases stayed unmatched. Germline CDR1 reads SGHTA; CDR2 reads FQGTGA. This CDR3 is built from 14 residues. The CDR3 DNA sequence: TGTGCCAGCAGCTCGACAGGGGTGGCTTCTGGCTACACCTTC. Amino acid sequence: CASSSTGVASGYTF. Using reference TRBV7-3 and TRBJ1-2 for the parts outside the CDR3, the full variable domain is GAGVSQTPSNKVTEKGKYVELRCDPISGHTALYWYRQSLGQGPEFLIYFQGTGAADDSGLPNDRFFAVRPEGSVSTLKIQRTERGDSAVYLCASSSTGVASGYTFGSGTRLTVV.

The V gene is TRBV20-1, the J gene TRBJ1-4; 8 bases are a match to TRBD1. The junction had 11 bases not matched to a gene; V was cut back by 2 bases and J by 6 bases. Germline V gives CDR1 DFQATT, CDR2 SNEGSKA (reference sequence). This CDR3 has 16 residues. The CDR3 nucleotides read TGCAGTGCTAGAAGCCTCCTCCAGGGGGCAGATGAAAAACTGTTTTTT. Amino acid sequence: CSARSLLQGADEKLFF.

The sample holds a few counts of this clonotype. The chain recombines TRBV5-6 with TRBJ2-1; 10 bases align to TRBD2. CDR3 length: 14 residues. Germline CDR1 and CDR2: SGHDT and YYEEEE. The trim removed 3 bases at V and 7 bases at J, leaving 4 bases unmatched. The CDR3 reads CASSSRLAGNEQFF. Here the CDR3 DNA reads TGTGCCAGCAGCTCTCGACTAGCGGGTAATGAGCAGTTCTTC.

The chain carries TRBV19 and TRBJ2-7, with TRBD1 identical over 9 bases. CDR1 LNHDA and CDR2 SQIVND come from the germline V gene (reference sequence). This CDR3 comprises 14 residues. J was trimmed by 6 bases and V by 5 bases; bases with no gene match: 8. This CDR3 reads CASSGTGRRVEQYF. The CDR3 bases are TGTGCCAGTAGTGGGACAGGGAGGCGAGTCGAGCAGTACTTC.

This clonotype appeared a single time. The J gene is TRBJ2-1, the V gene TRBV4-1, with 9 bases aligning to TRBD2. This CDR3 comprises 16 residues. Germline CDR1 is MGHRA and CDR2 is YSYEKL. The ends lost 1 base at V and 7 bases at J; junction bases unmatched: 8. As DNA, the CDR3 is TGCGCCAGCAGCCAAGTCGTCGCGGGAGGGACGAATGAGCAGTTCTTC. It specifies CASSQVVAGGTNEQFF.

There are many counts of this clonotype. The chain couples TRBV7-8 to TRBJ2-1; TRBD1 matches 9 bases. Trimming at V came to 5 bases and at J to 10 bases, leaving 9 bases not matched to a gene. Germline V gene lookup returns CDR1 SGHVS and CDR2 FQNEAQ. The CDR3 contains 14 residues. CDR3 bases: TGTGCCAGCAGCCTCCGGGACAGGGACTGGGAGCAGTTCTTC. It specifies CASSLRDRDWEQFF.

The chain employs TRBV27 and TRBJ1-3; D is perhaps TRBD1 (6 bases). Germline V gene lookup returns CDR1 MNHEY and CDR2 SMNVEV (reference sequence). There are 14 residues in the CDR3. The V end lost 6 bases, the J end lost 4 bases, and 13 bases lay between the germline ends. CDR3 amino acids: CASSRGGGGNTIYF. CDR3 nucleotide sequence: TGTGCCAGCAGCCGAGGGGGAGGCGGAAACACCATATATTTT.

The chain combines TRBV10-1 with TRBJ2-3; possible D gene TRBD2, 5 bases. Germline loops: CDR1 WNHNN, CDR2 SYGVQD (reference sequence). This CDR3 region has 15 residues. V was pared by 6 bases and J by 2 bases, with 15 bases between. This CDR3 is CASRLLTRDTDTQYF. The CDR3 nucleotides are TGCGCCAGCAGACTACTTACTAGGGACACAGATACGCAGTATTTT.

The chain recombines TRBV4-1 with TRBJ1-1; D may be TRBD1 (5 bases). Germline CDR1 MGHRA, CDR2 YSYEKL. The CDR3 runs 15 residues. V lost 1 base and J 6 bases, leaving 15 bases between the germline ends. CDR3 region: CASSQGGGLSPEAFF. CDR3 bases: TGCGCCAGCAGCCAAGGGGGGGGACTTTCCCCTGAAGCTTTCTTT.

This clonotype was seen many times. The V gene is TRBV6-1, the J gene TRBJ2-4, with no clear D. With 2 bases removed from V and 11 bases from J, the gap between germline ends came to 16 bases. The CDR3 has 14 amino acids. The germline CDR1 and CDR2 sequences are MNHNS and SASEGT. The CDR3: CASSEWPEKLVQYF. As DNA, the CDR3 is TGTGCCAGCAGTGAATGGCCCGAGAAACTGGTTCAGTACTTC.

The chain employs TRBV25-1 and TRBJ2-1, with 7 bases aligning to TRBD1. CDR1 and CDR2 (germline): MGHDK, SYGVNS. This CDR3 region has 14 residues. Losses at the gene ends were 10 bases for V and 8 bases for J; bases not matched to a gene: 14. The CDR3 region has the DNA TGTGCCACCGGACAGGTCAAAGTAGTTGATGAGCAGTTCTTC. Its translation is CATGQVKVVDEQFF. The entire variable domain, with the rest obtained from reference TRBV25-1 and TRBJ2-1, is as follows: EADIYQTPRYLVIGTGKKITLECSQTMGHDKMYWYQQDPGMELHLIHYSYGVNSTEKGDLSSESTVSRIRTEHFPLTLESARPSHTSQYLCATGQVKVVDEQFFGPGTRLTVL.

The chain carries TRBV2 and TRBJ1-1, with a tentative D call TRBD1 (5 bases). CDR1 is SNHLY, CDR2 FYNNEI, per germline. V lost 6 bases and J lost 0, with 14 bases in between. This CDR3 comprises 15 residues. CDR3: CASSSGPLVNTEAFF. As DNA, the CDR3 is TGTGCCAGCAGCTCGGGACCGCTAGTGAACACTGAAGCTTTCTTT.